The TCR beta chain described here comes from a study of blood T cell repertoires in COVID-19. Study background: Spain, Italy and the United States supplied samples that represented acute and convalescent COVID-19.

Some clones are missing from TCRdb's copy, which holds only in-frame ones; the method was immunoSEQ multiplex PCR. The sample lists hundreds of thousands of clones, 89% occurring once. V was clipped by 3 bases and J by 4 bases, with 15 bases between them. CDR3 size: 15 residues. The germline CDR1 and CDR2 sequences are SGHDN and FVKESK. Recovered Cohort 3 donors showed two negative PCRs, clearance, or symptom resolution. Sequenced sample: PBMCs or T cells enriched from blood (not recorded which). The chain links TRBV14 to TRBJ1-1; the D gene is possibly TRBD1 (5 bases). The sequence was obtained from a man in his sixties who had recovered from COVID-19. This CDR3 is CASSQRSGSLTEAFF. The CDR3 DNA is TGTGCCAGCAGCCAGCGTTCAGGGTCTCTCACTGAAGCTTTCTTT.